This T cell receptor (beta chain) was recovered during a study of shared clonotypes between healthy human individuals. Generated by immunoSEQ multiplex PCR, the TCRdb table keeps only in-frame clones and is missing some. Seen here are 2 million to 2.5 million clones, more than 90% observed once, and the top ten hold roughly 0.13%. This CDR3 region has 14 residues. The V segment lost 5 bases and the J segment 8 bases; nucleotides outside the gene matches: 14. Germline-derived CDR1 and CDR2 are GTSNPN and SVGIG (reference sequence). This TCR was sampled from a man between 18 and 35 years old in good health. The J gene is TRBJ1-1, the V gene TRBV30, with TRBD1 matching over 7 bases. Sequencing was carried out using naive CD4+ T cells sorted from blood. This sample's subset: CD45RA+ positively selected. The CDR3 DNA sequence: TGTGCCTGGGCTCGGCAAGGGGGCGGATTAGAAGCTTTCTTT. Its protein is CAWARQGGGLEAFF.